Sequencing of this TCR beta chain was carried out in a study of T cell responses to AZD1222 COVID-19 vaccine. Profiled with immunoSEQ multiplex PCR; TCRdb holds only in-frame clones, not every one. This table holds some 150,000 clones, approximately 90% found once. V lost 4 bases, J lost 4 bases, and 14 bases lay in between. This CDR3 contains 15 residues. Germline CDR1 is MNHEY and CDR2 is SMNVEV (reference sequence). Details on this clone: Its antigen remains unidentified.

Findings and caveats of the study: The sample set comprised mostly white British donors with more females, and clonal diversity was possibly underestimated. Unmutated variant regions are reportedly the target of nearly half of TCRs that are spike-specific.

The chain employs TRBV27 and TRBJ1-3, with a weak D call TRBD1 (6 bases). The specimen comprised peripheral blood, sampled on day 0 of AZD1222 vaccination. The sequence came from an adult in good health. The CDR3 nucleotides read TGTGCCAGCAGTTCCACAGGGTCACAGGGAAACACCATATATTTT. Its protein is CASSSTGSQGNTIYF.